This T cell receptor (beta chain) was found in a study of control samples from healthy donors and cancer patients (dated by TCRdb to 2018 to 2020). Concerning this clone: No cognate antigen has been identified for it. No much larger clonotype is one base removed from it; base qualities were not supplied.

There are 15 amino acids in the CDR3, from cysteine to phenylalanine inclusive. Here the CDR3 DNA is all that survives: 45 bases in frame from base 1. The V end gives up 3 bases and the J end 3 bases, leaving 5 bases in the junction not matched to a gene. The germline V gene encodes CDR1 LNHNV and CDR2 YYDKDF (reference sequence). The library was made by the immunoSEQ multiplex PCR assay. TCRdb obtained this table from immuneACCESS and retained in-frame rearrangements with V and J assigned. These tables miss some clones; where compared with another copy, unresolved V genes account for less than half of the shortfall, and the remainder is unexplained. The sample profile shows approximately 90,000 clones; around 89% of them were found once. The leading ten clones occupy 13% to 15% of the sample.

Recombination joined TRBV15 with TRBJ2-5; 9 of the junction bases match TRBD1. Sequencing used blood. The receptor's source is a woman in her seventies in good health. The sequence in DNA is TGTGCCACCAGCAGCCGGGACAGGGTTGAAGAGACCCAGTACTTC. Protein translation: CATSSRDRVEETQYF.